This T cell receptor (beta chain) was observed in a study of cytomegalovirus exposure and HLA in healthy donors. General observations from the study: Researchers counted about 150 TCR beta chains as cytomegalovirus-associated. Later on, analysis showed that most CMV-associated TCR beta chains appeared to be HLA-restricted. Across donors, presence/absence analyses took sequencing depth to be roughly uniform.

PCR involved 60 Vbeta and 13 Jbeta primers. The table came from immunoSEQ multiplex PCR; TCRdb's copy has only in-frame clones and leaves some out. Of 60,000 or so clones detected, around 77% appear once; the ten largest clones hold more than 3%. Details on this clone: Its specificity is unknown.

From germline, CDR1 is SGHAT and CDR2 FQNNGV. The CDR3 covers 19 residues. V shed 0 bases and J 3 bases; nucleotides not matched to a gene: 17. This cohort consisted of healthy bone marrow donors. This receptor was obtained from a woman aged 40 to 49 in good health and CMV-seropositive. The source material was PBMCs. The chain links TRBV11-2 to TRBJ2-7; 7 positions agree with TRBD1. CDR3 in DNA: TGTGCCAGCAGCTTAGAAACAAGGTTCGGACAGGCGCACCTCTACGAGCAGTACTTC. Translated: CASSLETRFGQAHLYEQYF.